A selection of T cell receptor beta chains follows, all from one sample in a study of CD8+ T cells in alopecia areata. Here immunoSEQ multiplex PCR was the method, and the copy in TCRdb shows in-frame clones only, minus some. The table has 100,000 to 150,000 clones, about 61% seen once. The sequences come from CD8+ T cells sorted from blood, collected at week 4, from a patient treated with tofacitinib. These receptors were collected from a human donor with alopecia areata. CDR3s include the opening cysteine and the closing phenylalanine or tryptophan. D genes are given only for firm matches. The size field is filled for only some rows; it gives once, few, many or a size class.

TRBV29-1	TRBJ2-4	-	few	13	CSVLGGQGNIQYF	TGCAGCGTGCTTGGGGGGCAGGGTAACATTCAGTACTTC
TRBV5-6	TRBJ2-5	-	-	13	CASSYYPGETQYF	TGTGCCAGCAGCTACTATCCGGGAGAGACCCAGTACTTC
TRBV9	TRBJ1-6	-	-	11	CASSVALILHF	TGTGCCAGCAGCGTAGCCCTGATCCTCCACTTT
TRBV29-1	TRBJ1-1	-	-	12	CSVVGVRTEAFF	TGCAGCGTTGTAGGGGTGCGCACTGAAGCTTTCTTT
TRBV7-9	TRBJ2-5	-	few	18	CASSPRLEVPGSQETQYF	TGTGCCAGCAGCCCGAGACTAGAGGTCCCAGGTAGCCAAGAGACCCAGTACTTC
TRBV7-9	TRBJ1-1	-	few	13	CASSPPGGTEAFF	TGTGCCAGCAGCCCCCCTGGGGGGACTGAAGCTTTCTTT
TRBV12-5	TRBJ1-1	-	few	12	CASGQGGNEAFF	TGTGCTAGTGGCCAAGGAGGGAATGAAGCTTTCTTT
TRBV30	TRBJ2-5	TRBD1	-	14	CAWTYGTEQETQYF	TGTGCCTGGACTTACGGGACAGAACAAGAGACCCAGTACTTC
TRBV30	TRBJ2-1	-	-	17	CAWTQGDGGRGYNEQFF	TGTGCCTGGACCCAAGGGGACGGGGGTAGAGGCTACAATGAGCAGTTCTTC
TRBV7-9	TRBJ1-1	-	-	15	CASSFGEGLNTEAFF	-
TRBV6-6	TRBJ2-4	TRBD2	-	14	CASSTSREGDIQYF	TGTGCCAGCAGTACCTCTCGGGAGGGTGACATTCAGTACTTC
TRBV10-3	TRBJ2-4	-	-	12	CAISESKNIQYF	TGTGCCATCAGTGAGTCGAAAAACATTCAGTACTTC
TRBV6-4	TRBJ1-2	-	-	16	CASSEGTEDINYGYTF	TGTGCCAGCAGTGAAGGGACGGAAGATATAAACTATGGCTACACCTTC
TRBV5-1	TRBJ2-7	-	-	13	CASSLARDYEQYF	TGCGCCAGCAGCTTGGCTCGTGACTACGAGCAGTACTTC
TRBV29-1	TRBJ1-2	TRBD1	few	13	CSASGQMTYGYTF	TGCAGCGCTTCGGGACAGATGACTTATGGCTACACCTTC
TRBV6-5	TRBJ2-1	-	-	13	CASSPGGGNEQFF	TGTGCCAGCAGCCCCGGAGGGGGAAATGAGCAGTTCTTC
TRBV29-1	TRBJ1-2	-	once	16	CSVEQVSADYNYGYTF	TGCAGCGTTGAACAAGTGTCGGCCGACTATAACTATGGCTACACCTTC
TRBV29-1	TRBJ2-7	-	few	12	CSVEDRLDEQYF	TGCAGCGTCGAAGACAGGCTAGACGAGCAGTACTTC
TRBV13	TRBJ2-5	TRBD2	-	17	CASSSLTSGGRQETQYF	TGTGCCAGCAGCTCGCTGACTAGCGGGGGTCGCCAAGAGACCCAGTACTTC
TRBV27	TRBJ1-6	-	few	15	CASSFGTAYNSPLHF	TGTGCCAGCAGTTTTGGGACGGCCTATAATTCACCCCTCCACTTT
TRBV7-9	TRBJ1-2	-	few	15	CASSLGSGYEGGYTF	TGTGCCAGCAGCTTAGGATCCGGGTACGAGGGCGGCTACACCTTC
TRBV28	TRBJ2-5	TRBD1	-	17	CASLGTGVFGDQETQYF	TGTGCCAGCTTGGGGACAGGGGTCTTTGGCGACCAAGAGACCCAGTACTTC
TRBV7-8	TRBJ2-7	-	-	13	CASTPQLSYEQYF	TGTGCCAGCACCCCCCAGTTGTCCTACGAGCAGTACTTC
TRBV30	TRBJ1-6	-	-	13	CAWGRAYNSPLHF	TGTGCCTGGGGACGGGCGTATAATTCACCCCTCCACTTT
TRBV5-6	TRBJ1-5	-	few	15	CASSLRTGDNQPQHF	TGTGCCAGCAGCTTGAGAACCGGGGACAATCAGCCCCAGCATTTT
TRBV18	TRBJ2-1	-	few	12	CASSPSYNEQFF	TGTGCCAGCTCACCATCCTACAATGAGCAGTTCTTC
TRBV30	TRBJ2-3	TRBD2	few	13	CAWRGGSTDTQYF	TGTGCCTGGCGGGGGGGCAGCACAGATACGCAGTATTTT
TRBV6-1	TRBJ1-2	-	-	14	CASRLPGTADGYTF	TGTGCCAGCAGATTACCGGGGACTGCTGATGGCTACACCTTC
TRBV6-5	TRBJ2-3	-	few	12	CASRDPLDTQYF	TGTGCCAGCAGGGACCCTCTGGATACGCAGTATTTT
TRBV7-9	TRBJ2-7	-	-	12	CASSLATNEQYF	TGTGCCAGCAGCTTAGCCACCAACGAGCAGTACTTC
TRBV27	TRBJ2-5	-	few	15	CASSLRPVLQETQYF	TGTGCCAGCAGTCTAAGGCCAGTACTACAAGAGACCCAGTACTTC
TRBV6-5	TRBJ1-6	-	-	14	CASTYGVGESPLHF	TGTGCCAGCACCTACGGGGTAGGGGAATCACCCCTCCACTTT
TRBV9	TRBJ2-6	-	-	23	CASSQASRQSPLGNVSGANVLTF	TGTGCCAGCTCCCAAGCGTCCCGGCAATCCCCCTTGGGGAACGTCTCTGGGGCCAACGTCCTGACTTTC
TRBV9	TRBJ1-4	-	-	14	CASSVGQRSEKLFF	TGTGCCAGCAGCGTAGGCCAGCGAAGCGAAAAACTGTTTTTT
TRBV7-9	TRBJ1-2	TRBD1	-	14	CASSQDDRGDGYTF	TGTGCCAGCAGCCAGGATGACAGGGGTGATGGCTACACCTTC
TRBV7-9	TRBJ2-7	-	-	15	CASSLVVGLNYEQYF	TGTGCCAGCAGCTTAGTTGTCGGCCTGAACTACGAGCAGTACTTC
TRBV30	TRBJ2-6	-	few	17	CAWSHGGSSSGANVLTF	TGTGCCTGGAGTCACGGTGGTTCCTCCTCTGGGGCCAACGTCCTGACTTTC
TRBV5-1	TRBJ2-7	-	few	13	CASSLVGGHEQYF	TGCGCCAGCAGCTTGGTGGGGGGCCACGAGCAGTACTTC
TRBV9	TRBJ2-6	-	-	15	CASSEGLSGANVLTF	TGTGCCAGCAGCGAGGGACTCTCGGGCGCCAACGTCCTGACTTTC